The 17 T cell receptor beta chains below all came from one sample that was sequenced in a study of HIV-infected children after antiretroviral therapy interruption. A 3' RACE protocol on RNA, with unique molecular identifiers, produced the TCR library. TCRdb processed the 3' RACE reads anew with MiXCR; each CDR3 protein has one entry. This repertoire shows tens of thousands of distinct CDR3 sequences, under 8% found once; its top ten account for roughly 1%. This sample's treatment: PENTA 11 planned treatment interruption arm or continuous ART arm. The material sequenced was CD45RA+ CD4+ T cells from PBMCs, pooled from several time points, taken from a donor given antiretroviral therapy, either interrupted or continuous. Stated subset: naive CD4+ CD45RA+ CD45RO- T cells. These receptors were obtained from a pool of human donors with HIV.

Many counts were recorded for this clonotype. CDR3 in DNA: TGCAGCGTTCGTGGCTTCGCATACTACGAGCAGTACTTC. Translation gives CSVRGFAYYEQYF. The chain joins TRBV29-1 to TRBJ2-7, with D uncertain. V lost 5 bases and J lost 3, with 14 bases in between. The CDR3 is made up of 13 amino acids. Germline CDR1 SQVTM, CDR2 ANQGSEA.

Ten or more counts support this clonotype. The J gene is TRBJ2-2, the V gene TRBV29-1, with TRBD1 as a possible D gene (5 bases). This CDR3 is built from 15 residues. CDR1 is SQVTM, CDR2 ANQGSEA, per germline. Trimming left V 4 bases short and J 2 bases short, with 14 bases between. DNA for the CDR3: TGCAGCGTTGGGGGCCTAAGCATCAACACCGGGGAGCTGTTTTTT. This gives the protein CSVGGLSINTGELFF.

This clonotype was counted only a few times. The V and J genes are TRBV19 and TRBJ2-7; D is possibly TRBD2 (5 bases). The length of the CDR3 is 15 residues. Germline CDR1 and CDR2: LNHDA and SQIVND (reference sequence). The germline V and J ends were trimmed by 5 bases and 2 bases, with 16 bases remaining between them. The CDR3: CASSESSQVAYEQYF. In DNA form, the CDR3 reads TGTGCCAGTAGTGAATCTAGCCAAGTAGCCTACGAGCAGTACTTC.

Details on this clonotype: A read error may account for a junction end that differs from germline. The CDR3 here is CASSMDDWGSQNTLYF. The CDR3 region has the DNA TGTGCCAGCAGTATGGACGACTGGGGAAGTCAAAACACCTTGTACTTT. The chain carries TRBV3-1 and TRBJ2-3, with D uncertain. Germline V lookup: CDR1 LGHDT, CDR2 YNNKEL (reference sequence). This CDR3 spans 16 amino acids.

This clonotype has at least ten counts. This chain joins TRBV28 and TRBJ2-7; no clear D. Germline values: CDR1 MDHEN, CDR2 SYDVKM. This CDR3 region has 13 residues. V was cut by 3 bases and J by 6 bases, with 12 bases left in between. CDR3 DNA: TGTGCCAGCAGTTTTCTGGGTGTCGGCGAGCAGTACTTC. This gives the protein CASSFLGVGEQYF.

This clonotype has a count of ten or more. The chain is built from TRBV20-1 and TRBJ1-2, with TRBD1 matching over 8 bases. Germline V gene lookup returns CDR1 DFQATT and CDR2 SNEGSKA (reference sequence). This CDR3 has 13 amino acids. V lost 6 bases, J lost 8 bases, and 11 bases stayed unmatched. The chain's CDR3 is CSAETTGEQGYTF. CDR3 nucleotides: TGCAGTGCCGAAACGACAGGGGAGCAAGGCTACACCTTC.

The chain joins TRBV7-9 to TRBJ2-7; D is perhaps TRBD2 (6 bases). The CDR3 sequence is 12 residues long. Germline V lookup: CDR1 SEHNR, CDR2 FQNEAQ (reference sequence). V was pared by 4 bases and J by 7 bases, with 11 bases between. CDR3 in amino acids: CASSSIRGEQYF. As DNA, the CDR3 is TGTGCCAGCAGCTCTATACGGGGGGAGCAGTACTTC.

This clonotype has a count of ten or more. This chain links TRBV29-1 with TRBJ2-2; 7 bases are a match to TRBD2. CDR1 is SQVTM, CDR2 ANQGSEA, per germline. The CDR3 extends over 16 amino acids. The V gene end was trimmed by 3 bases and the J gene end by 4 bases; junction bases not matched to a gene: 11. CDR3 in amino acids: CSVEGGDIGGTGELFF. CDR3 coding DNA: TGCAGCGTTGAGGGGGGGGATATCGGCGGCACCGGGGAGCTGTTTTTT.

Ten or more counts support this clonotype. The rearrangement uses TRBV27 and TRBJ1-5, with TRBD1 as a possible D gene (5 bases). This CDR3 has 15 amino acids. CDR1 and CDR2 from the germline V gene are MNHEY and SMNVEV (reference sequence). V dropped 6 bases and J dropped 4 bases, with 16 bases sitting between them. The CDR3 DNA reads as TGTGCCAGCAGCCCCCCCGGCCAGGGTAATCAGCCCCAGCATTTT. Translation: CASSPPGQGNQPQHF.

This clonotype is medium-sized in the sample. Germline is not matched at one junction end, which may reflect a read error. The chain has TRBV4-1 and TRBJ1-5; D is unresolved. The V gene's germline CDR1 is MGHRA and CDR2 YSYEKL. CDR3 size: 14 residues. In nucleotides, the CDR3 is TGTGCCAGCAGCCCCCGACATAACAACCAGGCTCCGCTTTTT. It is translated as CASSPRHNNQAPLF.

Many counts were recorded for this clonotype. The chain joins TRBV7-9 to TRBJ2-5; no reliable D call. The V end was cut by 5 bases, the J end by 0 bases, with 1 base between. CDR1 is SEHNR and CDR2 is FQNEAQ in the germline V gene (reference sequence). The CDR3 runs to 11 residues. CDR3 residues: CASSHQETQYF. The DNA for the CDR3 is TGTGCCAGCAGCCACCAAGAGACCCAGTACTTC.

The J gene is TRBJ2-7, the V gene TRBV28; the D is unclear. The CDR3 totals 11 residues. V lost 2 bases and J lost 5, with 4 bases in between. Germline V gene sequence: CDR1 MDHEN, CDR2 SYDVKM. The chain's CDR3 is CASSLVHEQYF. CDR3 nucleotides: TGTGCCAGCAGTTTAGTCCACGAGCAGTACTTC.

This clonotype occurred many times. The V and J genes are TRBV6-5 and TRBJ2-1; 12 positions agree with TRBD1. J lost 9 bases, V lost 6 bases, and 9 bases had no gene match. Germline CDR1 and CDR2: MNHEY and SVGAGI. This CDR3 contains 15 residues. In DNA form, the CDR3 reads TGTGCCAGCAGCCATCGCGGGACAGGGGGCGGTGAGCAGTTCTTC. It specifies CASSHRGTGGGEQFF.

This clonotype has a count of ten or more. V and J are TRBV24-1 and TRBJ2-5, with D possibly matching TRBD2 (6 bases). Germline V gene lookup returns CDR1 KGHDR and CDR2 SFDVKD. The CDR3 contains 15 residues. V was pared by 3 bases and J by 5 bases, with 15 bases between. This CDR3 reads CATSDHGRGRETQYF. CDR3 DNA: TGTGCCACCAGTGATCACGGGCGGGGAAGGGAGACCCAGTACTTC.

This clonotype has more than one count but fewer than ten. The chain's CDR3 is CATGLAGVGANVLTF. DNA for the CDR3: TGTGCCACAGGACTAGCGGGAGTTGGGGCCAACGTCCTGACTTTC. The chain recombines TRBV2 with TRBJ2-6; 13 nucleotides line up with TRBD2. The CDR3 spans 15 residues. Germline CDR1 and CDR2: SNHLY and FYNNEI. The ends lost 10 bases at V and 3 bases at J; junction bases unmatched: 3.

This clonotype was seen only a few times. The chain joins TRBV4-3 to TRBJ1-2; D gene ambiguous. V gave up 0 bases and J gave up 8 bases, with 10 bases separating them. Germline V gives CDR1 LGHNA, CDR2 YSLEER. This CDR3 comprises 13 residues. CDR3 coding DNA: TGCGCCAGCAGCCAAGATAGGGCTTGGGGCTACACCTTC. This sequence encodes CASSQDRAWGYTF.

This clonotype was observed at least ten times. This chain connects TRBV7-9 to TRBJ2-7, with D unresolved. CDR3 size: 11 residues. The germline V gene encodes CDR1 SEHNR and CDR2 FQNEAQ (reference sequence). V was trimmed by 4 bases and J by 6 bases, leaving 7 bases between them. Here the CDR3 DNA reads TGTGCCAGCAGCTCTGCCTCCGAGCAGTACTTC. Translation gives CASSSASEQYF.